This is a list of T cell receptor beta chains from one sample in a study of shared clonotypes between healthy human individuals. The assay was immunoSEQ multiplex PCR, and TCRdb's table has in-frame clones only and misses some. The table includes about 2.3 million clones, under 95% detected once. What was sequenced was naive CD4+ T cells from PBMCs. These receptors originate from a man between 18 and 29 years old in good health. Some clones in this sample may be carry-over from other donors' samples. CDR3s include the opening cysteine and the closing phenylalanine or tryptophan. Fields, in order: V gene, D gene, CDR3 length, J gene, clone size, CDR3 DNA, CDR3 protein. The D gene is left open where the match is weak. A clone size is listed for some rows: how often the clone was seen (once, few, many), or a class if it is expanded.

v_gene: TRBV18; d_gene: TRBD1; len: 14; j_gene: TRBJ2-3; abundance: -; CDR3nt: TGTGCCAGCTCCCCGACAGGGGGGTCAGATACGCAGTATTTT; CDR3aa: CASSPTGGSDTQYF
v_gene: TRBV5-6; d_gene: TRBD1; len: 17; j_gene: TRBJ2-3; abundance: few; CDR3nt: TGTGCCAGCAGCCTAGGGGGCTACCTTGTACACACAGATACGCAGTATTTT; CDR3aa: CASSLGGYLVHTDTQYF
v_gene: TRBV5-6; d_gene: -; len: 14; j_gene: TRBJ1-2; abundance: -; CDR3nt: TGTGCCAGCAGCTTGGCCGGGCTCAACTATGGCTACACCTTC; CDR3aa: CASSLAGLNYGYTF
v_gene: TRBV28; d_gene: -; len: 11; j_gene: TRBJ1-2; abundance: -; CDR3nt: TGTGCCAGCAGTTTGCGGGATGGCTACACCTTC; CDR3aa: CASSLRDGYTF
v_gene: TRBV5-4; d_gene: -; len: 14; j_gene: TRBJ1-2; abundance: few; CDR3nt: TGTGCCAGCACCCAGGCCGGGGGGCTGGGGGGCTACACCTTC; CDR3aa: CASTQAGGLGGYTF
v_gene: TRBV2; d_gene: -; len: 13; j_gene: TRBJ2-1; abundance: -; CDR3nt: TGTGCCAGCTACGAGGCATGGGACAATGAGCAGTTCTTC; CDR3aa: CASYEAWDNEQFF
v_gene: TRBV5-1; d_gene: -; len: 15; j_gene: TRBJ2-7; abundance: -; CDR3nt: TGCGCCAGCAGGGAAGGCGTCCAGGGGACCTACGAGCAGTACTTC; CDR3aa: CASREGVQGTYEQYF
v_gene: TRBV4-1; d_gene: -; len: 17; j_gene: TRBJ2-2; abundance: -; CDR3nt: TGCGCCAGCAGCCAAGTAAGGATCAACAGCCAAACCGGGGAGCTGTTTTTT; CDR3aa: CASSQVRINSQTGELFF
v_gene: TRBV2; d_gene: TRBD1; len: 13; j_gene: TRBJ1-5; abundance: -; CDR3nt: TGTGCCAGCGACAGGGAGGGGAGTCAGCCCCAGCATTTT; CDR3aa: CASDREGSQPQHF
v_gene: TRBV2; d_gene: TRBD1; len: 14; j_gene: TRBJ2-7; abundance: -; CDR3nt: TGTGCCAGCAGCGGGCAGGGACAGGGGCTAACAGCGACATTC; CDR3aa: CASSGQGQGLTATF
v_gene: TRBV7-2; d_gene: -; len: 17; j_gene: TRBJ2-6; abundance: -; CDR3nt: TGTGCCAGCAGCTTAGGGTCCAGCGTATCCGGGGCCAACGTCCTGACTTTC; CDR3aa: CASSLGSSVSGANVLTF
v_gene: TRBV11-3; d_gene: TRBD1; len: 15; j_gene: TRBJ2-2; abundance: -; CDR3nt: TGTGCCAGCAGCTCAAGGGACAGAGGGACCGGGGAGCTGTTTTTT; CDR3aa: CASSSRDRGTGELFF
v_gene: TRBV27; d_gene: -; len: 14; j_gene: TRBJ1-5; abundance: -; CDR3nt: TGTGCCAGCAGTTTTGGAGGGGCGACTCAGCCCCAGCATTTT; CDR3aa: CASSFGGATQPQHF
v_gene: TRBV7-9; d_gene: -; len: 13; j_gene: TRBJ1-2; abundance: -; CDR3nt: TGTGCCAGCAGCCAAGCTTATAACTATGGCTACACCTTC; CDR3aa: CASSQAYNYGYTF
v_gene: TRBV11-2; d_gene: -; len: 14; j_gene: TRBJ1-1; abundance: -; CDR3nt: TGTGCCAGCAGCCGATCTGGGGGTCGCACTGAAGCTTTCTTT; CDR3aa: CASSRSGGRTEAFF
v_gene: TRBV7-8; d_gene: -; len: 17; j_gene: TRBJ2-1; abundance: -; CDR3nt: TGTGCCAGCAGCTTAGGAGGAGGGGCCTTGTCCTACAATGAGCAGTTCTTC; CDR3aa: CASSLGGGALSYNEQFF
v_gene: TRBV2; d_gene: -; len: 12; j_gene: TRBJ2-7; abundance: -; CDR3nt: TGTGCCAGCAGTTTTACAGGGTACGAGCAGTACTTC; CDR3aa: CASSFTGYEQYF
v_gene: TRBV5-1; d_gene: TRBD1; len: 13; j_gene: TRBJ1-4; abundance: -; CDR3nt: TGCGCCAGCAGCGAAACCCAACAGGGGAAACTGTTTTTT; CDR3aa: CASSETQQGKLFF
v_gene: TRBV5-1; d_gene: -; len: 15; j_gene: TRBJ2-5; abundance: -; CDR3nt: TGCGCCAGCAGCTTGGCTTACAGAAACCAAGAGACCCAGTACTTC; CDR3aa: CASSLAYRNQETQYF
v_gene: TRBV7-9; d_gene: -; len: 14; j_gene: TRBJ1-3; abundance: -; CDR3nt: TGTGCCAGCAGGGTAAGGGATGCCGGAAACACCATATATTTT; CDR3aa: CASRVRDAGNTIYF
v_gene: TRBV7-8; d_gene: -; len: 15; j_gene: TRBJ1-5; abundance: -; CDR3nt: TGTGCCAGCAGCCTGAACACGGTTGGAGGTCAGCCCCAGCATTTT; CDR3aa: CASSLNTVGGQPQHF
v_gene: TRBV7-8; d_gene: TRBD1; len: 15; j_gene: TRBJ1-4; abundance: -; CDR3nt: TGTGCCAGCAGCTTGGGACAGGGCCTTAATGAAAAACTGTTTTTT; CDR3aa: CASSLGQGLNEKLFF
v_gene: TRBV27; d_gene: TRBD1; len: 13; j_gene: TRBJ1-2; abundance: once; CDR3nt: TGTGCCAGCAGAAGGACAGGGACCTATGGCTACACCTTC; CDR3aa: CASRRTGTYGYTF
v_gene: TRBV5-1; d_gene: -; len: 14; j_gene: TRBJ1-5; abundance: -; CDR3nt: TGCGCCAGCAGCTTGGGACACGGCAATCAGCCCCAGCATTTT; CDR3aa: CASSLGHGNQPQHF
v_gene: TRBV10-1; d_gene: -; len: 15; j_gene: TRBJ2-1; abundance: few; CDR3nt: TGCGCCAGCAGTGAGGTGCGGACGGTGGGCAATGAGCAGTTCTTC; CDR3aa: CASSEVRTVGNEQFF
v_gene: TRBV5-6; d_gene: TRBD1; len: 17; j_gene: TRBJ1-1; abundance: -; CDR3nt: TGTGCCAGCAGCTTATTCAGACAGACAGGGAGGAGGACTGAAGCTTTCTTT; CDR3aa: CASSLFRQTGRRTEAFF
v_gene: TRBV5-1; d_gene: TRBD1; len: 14; j_gene: TRBJ1-5; abundance: -; CDR3nt: TGCGCCAGCAGCTTATCTACAGGGGTTCAGCCCCAGCATTTT; CDR3aa: CASSLSTGVQPQHF
v_gene: TRBV7-3; d_gene: TRBD2; len: 19; j_gene: TRBJ2-1; abundance: -; CDR3nt: TGTGCCAGCAGCTTAGAAAGGGGACTAGCGGGAGCGGGCTACAATGAGCAGTTCTTC; CDR3aa: CASSLERGLAGAGYNEQFF